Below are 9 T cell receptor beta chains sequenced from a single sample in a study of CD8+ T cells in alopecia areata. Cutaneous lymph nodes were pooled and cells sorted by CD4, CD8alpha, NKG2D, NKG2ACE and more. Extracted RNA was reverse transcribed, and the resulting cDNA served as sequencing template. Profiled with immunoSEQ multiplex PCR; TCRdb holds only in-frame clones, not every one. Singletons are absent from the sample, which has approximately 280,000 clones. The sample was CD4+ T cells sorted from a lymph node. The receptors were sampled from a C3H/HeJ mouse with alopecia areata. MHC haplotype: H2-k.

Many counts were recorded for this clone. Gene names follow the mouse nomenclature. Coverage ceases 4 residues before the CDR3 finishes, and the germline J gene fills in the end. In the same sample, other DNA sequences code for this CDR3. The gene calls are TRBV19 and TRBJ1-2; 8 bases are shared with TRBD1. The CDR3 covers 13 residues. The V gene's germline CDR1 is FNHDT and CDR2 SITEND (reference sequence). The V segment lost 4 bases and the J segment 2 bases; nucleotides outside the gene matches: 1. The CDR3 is CASSRQGNSDYTF. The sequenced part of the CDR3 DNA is TGTGCCAGCAGTCGACAGGGGAACTCC.

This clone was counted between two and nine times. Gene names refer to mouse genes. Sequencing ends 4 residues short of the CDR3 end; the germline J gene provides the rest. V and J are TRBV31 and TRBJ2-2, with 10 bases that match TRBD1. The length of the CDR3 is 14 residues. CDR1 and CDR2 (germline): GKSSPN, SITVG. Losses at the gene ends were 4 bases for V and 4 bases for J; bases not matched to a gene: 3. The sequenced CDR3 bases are TGTGCCTGGATCGGGACAGGGGTCACCGGG. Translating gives CAWIGTGVTG. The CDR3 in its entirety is CAWIGTGVTGQLYF.

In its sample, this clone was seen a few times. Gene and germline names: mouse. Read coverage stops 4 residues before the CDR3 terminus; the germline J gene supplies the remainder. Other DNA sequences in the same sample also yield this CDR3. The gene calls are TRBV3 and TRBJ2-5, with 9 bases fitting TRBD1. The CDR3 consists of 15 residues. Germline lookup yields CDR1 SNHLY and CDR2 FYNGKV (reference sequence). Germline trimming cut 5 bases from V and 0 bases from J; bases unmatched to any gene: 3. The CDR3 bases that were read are TGTGCCAGCAGCCCGACAGGGGGGAACCAAGAC. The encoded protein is CASSPTGGNQD. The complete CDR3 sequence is CASSPTGGNQDTQYF.

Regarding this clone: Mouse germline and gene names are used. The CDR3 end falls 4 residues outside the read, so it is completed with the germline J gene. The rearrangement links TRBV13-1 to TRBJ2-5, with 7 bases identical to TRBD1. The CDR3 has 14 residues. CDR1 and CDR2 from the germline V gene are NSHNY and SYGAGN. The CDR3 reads CASSGRDRKDTQYF. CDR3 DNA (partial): TGTGCCAGCAGTGGCCGGGACAGAAAAGAC.

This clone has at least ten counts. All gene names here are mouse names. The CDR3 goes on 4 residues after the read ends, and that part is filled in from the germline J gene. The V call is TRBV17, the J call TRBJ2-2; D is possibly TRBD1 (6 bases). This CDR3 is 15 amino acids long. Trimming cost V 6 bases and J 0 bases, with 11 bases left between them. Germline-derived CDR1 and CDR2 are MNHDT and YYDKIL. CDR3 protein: CASSPGTSNTGQLYF. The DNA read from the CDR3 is TGTGCTAGCAGCCCCGGGACATCAAACACCGGG.

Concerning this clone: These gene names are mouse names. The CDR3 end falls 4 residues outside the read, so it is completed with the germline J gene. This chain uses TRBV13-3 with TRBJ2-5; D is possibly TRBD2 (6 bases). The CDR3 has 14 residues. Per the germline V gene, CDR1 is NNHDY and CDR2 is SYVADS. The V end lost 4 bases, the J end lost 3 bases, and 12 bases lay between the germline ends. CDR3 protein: CASSPPGGQDTQYF. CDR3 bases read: TGTGCCAGCAGTCCTCCCGGGGGGCAAGAC.

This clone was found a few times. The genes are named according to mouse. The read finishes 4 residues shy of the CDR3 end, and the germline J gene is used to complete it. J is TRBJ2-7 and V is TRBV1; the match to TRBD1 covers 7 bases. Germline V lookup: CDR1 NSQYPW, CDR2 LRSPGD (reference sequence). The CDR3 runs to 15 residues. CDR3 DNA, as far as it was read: TGCACCTGCAGTGCAGGGGACAGCCAGCGATAT. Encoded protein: CTCSAGDSQRY. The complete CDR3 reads CTCSAGDSQRYEQYF.

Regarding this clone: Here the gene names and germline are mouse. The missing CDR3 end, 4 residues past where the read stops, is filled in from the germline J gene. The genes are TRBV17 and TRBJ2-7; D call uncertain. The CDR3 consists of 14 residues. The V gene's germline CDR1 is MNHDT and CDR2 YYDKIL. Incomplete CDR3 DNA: TGTGCTAGCAGTAGAGACAGGAAGGAGTAT. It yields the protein CASSRDRKEY. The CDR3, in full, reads CASSRDRKEYEQYF.

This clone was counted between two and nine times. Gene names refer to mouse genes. The CDR3: CASRDWGGQNYAEQFF. Incomplete CDR3 DNA: TGTGCCAGCAGGGACTGGGGGGGGCAAAACTATGCT. The chain combines TRBV13-3 with TRBJ2-1, with TRBD2 identical over 12 bases. Coverage ceases 4 residues before the CDR3 finishes, and the germline J gene fills in the end. The junction had 4 bases not matched to a gene; V was cut back by 5 bases and J by 1 base. CDR3 length equals 16 residues. The germline CDR1 and CDR2 sequences are NNHDY and SYVADS.